A single sample gave rise to the 5 T cell receptor beta chains below, sequenced in a study of blood T cell repertoires in COVID-19 (dated by TCRdb to about 2020). Libraries were prepared through the immunoSEQ multiplex PCR assay. Sourced from immuneACCESS, this table was stored by TCRdb with only in-frame sequences that have V and J called. A share of the clones is absent; for the studies checked, an unresolved V gene accounts for under half, and the remainder has no known explanation. Within this sample are 200,000 to 300,000 clones, with roughly 80% of them counted one time only. The ten biggest clones cover roughly 3.2% of the sample. Sequencing input: peripheral blood. The receptor set was obtained from a woman aged 18-29 years with acute or convalescent COVID-19.

This chain links TRBV18 with TRBJ2-7, with 8 bases identical to TRBD1. Germline loops: CDR1 KGHSH, CDR2 LQKENI. The V segment lost 0 bases and the J segment 2 bases; nucleotides outside the gene matches: 3. The CDR3 is 15 residues long. The CDR3 DNA sequence: TGTGCCAGCTCACCACCGGACAGGGCGACCTACGAGCAGTACTTC. Residues: CASSPPDRATYEQYF.

The rearrangement uses TRBV30 and TRBJ1-3; no clear D gene. Trimming cost V 2 bases and J 1 base, with 21 bases left between them. There are 18 residues in the CDR3. The germline CDR1 and CDR2 sequences are GTSNPN and SVGIG (reference sequence). CDR3 protein: CAWSTNGQPPGSGNTIYF. Written as DNA, the CDR3 is TGTGCCTGGAGTACAAATGGGCAGCCTCCTGGGTCTGGAAACACCATATATTTT.

The CDR3 loop reads CASKLGTVSYEQYF. The CDR3, as DNA: TGTGCCAGCAAGCTTGGGACTGTCTCCTACGAGCAGTACTTC. The gene calls are TRBV27 and TRBJ2-7, with a possible D match to TRBD2 (6 bases). Germline-derived CDR1 and CDR2 are MNHEY and SMNVEV (reference sequence). This CDR3 has 14 residues. Deletions cut 7 bases from V and 0 bases from J, with 13 bases between.

The gene calls are TRBV7-2 and TRBJ1-4; the match to TRBD1 covers 7 bases. This CDR3 has 17 residues. V was pared by 5 bases and J by 0 bases, with 9 bases of the junction left unmatched. Looked up from germline, CDR1 is SGHTA and CDR2 is FQGNSA. The CDR3 DNA follows: TGTGCCAGCAGCCACTCACAGGGGATTGCAACTAATGAAAAACTGTTTTTT. Amino acid sequence: CASSHSQGIATNEKLFF.

This chain joins TRBV7-6 and TRBJ2-1; D is possibly TRBD1 (5 bases). The CDR3 has 19 amino acids. The germline CDR1 and CDR2 sequences are SGHVS and FNYEAQ. V dropped 2 bases and J dropped 9 bases, with 29 bases sitting between them. The CDR3 loop reads CASSLYEPQVIGAVGEQFF. In DNA, the CDR3 is TGTGCCAGCAGCTTATACGAACCACAGGTGATAGGGGCAGTGGGTGAGCAGTTCTTC.